Shown below are 17 T cell receptor beta chains from a single sample sequenced in a study of cytomegalovirus exposure and HLA in healthy donors. Amplification used 60 Vbeta primers and 13 Jbeta primers. Only in-frame clones appear in the TCRdb table, and some are missing; sequencing was by immunoSEQ multiplex PCR. The sample contains 160,000 or so clones, 82% of which appear only once. Sequenced input: PBMCs. The origin of the receptors is a woman in her forties or fifties in good health and CMV-seronegative.

The chain is built from TRBV6-1 and TRBJ1-5; 8 nucleotides align to TRBD1. Germline trimming cut 5 bases from V and 4 bases from J; bases unmatched to any gene: 4. Germline-derived CDR1 and CDR2 are MNHNS and SASEGT. This CDR3 comprises 14 residues. The CDR3 nucleotides read TGTGCCAGCAGTTTGGACAGGGCAAATCAGCCCCAGCATTTT. This sequence encodes CASSLDRANQPQHF.

The rearrangement uses TRBV6-1 and TRBJ1-4; D possibly corresponds to TRBD1 (6 bases). Per germline, CDR1 MNHNS and CDR2 SASEGT. Trimming cost V 8 bases and J 12 bases, with 19 bases left between them. This CDR3 spans 13 amino acids. This CDR3 is CASLGQLNEELFF. The DNA of the CDR3 is TGTGCCAGCCTAGGACAGCTAAATGAGGAACTGTTTTTT.

The rearrangement uses TRBV5-1 and TRBJ1-1; 9 nucleotides agree with TRBD1. The CDR3 consists of 13 residues. The V segment lost 4 bases and the J segment 11 bases; nucleotides outside the gene matches: 9. Germline loops: CDR1 SGHRS, CDR2 YFSETQ. The CDR3 bases are TGCGCCAGCAGCCTCGGACAGGGGCGTTGGGCTTTCTTT. It is translated as CASSLGQGRWAFF.

The chain carries TRBV25-1 and TRBJ2-7; no clear D gene. CDR3 size: 12 residues. Deletions cut 10 bases from V and 2 bases from J, with 12 bases between. Germline V gene lookup returns CDR1 MGHDK and CDR2 SYGVNS. CDR3 bases: TGTGCCACCGGCCGACAAACCTACGAGCAGTACTTC. Translating gives CATGRQTYEQYF.

This clone came up a few times. The V and J genes are TRBV5-1 and TRBJ2-5, with D tentatively TRBD1 (5 bases). V lost 4 bases, J lost 3 bases, and 10 bases lay in between. CDR1 is SGHRS, CDR2 YFSETQ, per germline. The CDR3 runs 13 residues. In nucleotides, the CDR3 is TGCGCCAGCAGCCCAGGGATGGAAGAGACCCAGTACTTC. Encoded protein: CASSPGMEETQYF.

CDR3 loop: CAISERGGSNEQFF. CDR3 DNA: TGTGCCATCAGTGAGAGGGGGGGGAGCAATGAGCAGTTCTTC. The chain joins TRBV10-3 to TRBJ2-1, with D maybe TRBD2 (7 bases). V shed 2 bases and J shed 6 bases, with 11 bases lying between them. CDR1 ENHRY and CDR2 SYGVKD come from the germline V gene. CDR3 length equals 14 residues.

This chain uses TRBV11-1 with TRBJ1-1; possible D gene TRBD1, 6 bases. The CDR3 loop spans 14 amino acids. Trimming stripped 3 bases from V and 10 bases from J, with 18 bases between. Germline V gene lookup returns CDR1 SGHAT and CDR2 FQDESV (reference sequence). The CDR3 protein is CASSFHSSAGVAFF. Here the CDR3 DNA reads TGTGCCAGCAGCTTTCATTCTTCGGCAGGGGTAGCTTTCTTT.

The chain couples TRBV27 to TRBJ2-7; 7 bases align to TRBD1. The CDR3 consists of 13 residues. V gave up 7 bases and J gave up 1 base; unmatched junction bases: 4. Germline CDR1 MNHEY, CDR2 SMNVEV (reference sequence). CDR3 in DNA: TGTGCCAGCAAAATGACAGGGTCCTACGAGCAGTACTTC. Residues: CASKMTGSYEQYF.

The CDR3 sequence is CASSPQMGQGLAQYF. As DNA, the CDR3 is TGTGCCAGCAGTCCACAGATGGGACAGGGGCTTGCCCAGTACTTC. V gene TRBV28 combines with J gene TRBJ2-5; 10 bases map to TRBD1. Germline V gene sequence: CDR1 MDHEN, CDR2 SYDVKM. CDR3 length: 15 amino acids. V shed 5 bases and J 9 bases; nucleotides not matched to a gene: 12.

This clone was counted between two and nine times. This sequence joins TRBV9 and TRBJ2-2; maybe TRBD2 (6 bases). This CDR3 comprises 15 residues. Germline V gene sequence: CDR1 SGDLS, CDR2 YYNGEE. The V and J ends lost 1 base and 4 bases respectively, with 11 bases between them. CDR3 nucleotide sequence: TGTGCCAGCAGCGTAATGGGAGGTGCCACCGGGGAGCTGTTTTTT. It translates to CASSVMGGATGELFF. The full variable domain, in which reference TRBV9 and TRBJ2-2 provide the parts outside the CDR3, is DSGVTQTPKHLITATGQRVTLRCSPRSGDLSVYWYQQSLDQGLQFLIQYYNGEERAKGNILERFSAQQFPDLHSELNLSSLELGDSALYFCASSVMGGATGELFFGEGSRLTVL.

The sample holds one count of this clone. This chain joins TRBV19 and TRBJ2-2, with TRBD2 matching over 9 bases. CDR1 is LNHDA and CDR2 is SQIVND in the germline V gene (reference sequence). Trimming took 7 bases from V and 4 from J; bases not matched to a gene: 4. The CDR3 is 14 residues long. The CDR3 coding sequence is TGTGCCAGTAATCTAGCGGGGTCCACCGGGGAGCTGTTTTTT. It translates to CASNLAGSTGELFF.

A few counts support this clone. The chain is built from TRBV5-1 and TRBJ1-1, with 7 bases that match TRBD1. This CDR3 spans 17 amino acids. Losses at the gene ends were 0 bases for V and 4 bases for J; bases not matched to a gene: 12. CDR1 is SGHRS, CDR2 YFSETQ, per germline. The CDR3 loop reads CASSLVAGGPQGTEAFF. The CDR3 coding sequence is TGCGCCAGCAGCTTGGTCGCAGGGGGGCCCCAGGGCACTGAAGCTTTCTTT.

In this sample, this clone turned up once. The chain recombines TRBV30 with TRBJ1-5, with 8 bases that match TRBD1. The germline CDR1 and CDR2 sequences are GTSNPN and SVGIG (reference sequence). J was trimmed by 2 bases and V by 2 bases; bases with no gene match: 5. The CDR3 is 15 amino acids. CDR3 in DNA: TGTGCCTGGAGTCAAGGACAGGGAGGCAATCAGCCCCAGCATTTT. Its translation is CAWSQGQGGNQPQHF.

The rearrangement joins TRBV5-1 to TRBJ2-3; 7 nucleotides agree with TRBD1. CDR3 length: 16 residues. With V trimmed by 4 bases and J by 3 bases, 11 bases remained unmatched. Germline CDR1 and CDR2: SGHRS and YFSETQ. The CDR3 here is CASSASPGQITDTQYF. CDR3 in DNA: TGCGCCAGCAGCGCCTCGCCGGGACAGATAACAGATACGCAGTATTTT.

This clone has a single count. This chain connects TRBV5-4 to TRBJ1-6; D might be TRBD1 (6 bases). The germline gives CDR1 SGHNT, CDR2 YYREEE (reference sequence). The CDR3 extends over 18 amino acids. V lost 4 bases, J lost 0 bases, and 17 bases lay in between. CDR3 sequence: CASSGTGHRSSYNSPLHF. CDR3 in DNA: TGTGCCAGCAGCGGTACGGGACACCGGAGCTCCTATAATTCACCCCTCCACTTT.

This chain links TRBV15 with TRBJ2-3; D call uncertain. Germline V gives CDR1 LNHNV, CDR2 YYDKDF (reference sequence). This CDR3 is built from 14 residues. Trimming cost V 3 bases and J 0 bases, with 7 bases left between them. The chain's CDR3 is CATSSGLSTDTQYF. CDR3 in DNA: TGTGCCACCAGCAGTGGTCTAAGCACAGATACGCAGTATTTT.

The gene calls are TRBV2 and TRBJ2-6; the match to TRBD1 covers 8 bases. This CDR3 comprises 16 residues. Trimming took 6 bases from V and 3 from J; bases not matched to a gene: 7. Germline values: CDR1 SNHLY, CDR2 FYNNEI. The CDR3 sequence: CASRNRGMSGANVLTF. CDR3 sequence (DNA): TGTGCCAGCAGGAACAGGGGGATGAGTGGGGCCAACGTCCTGACTTTC. Combining the CDR3 with reference TRBV2 and TRBJ2-6 gives the whole variable domain EPEVTQTPSHQVTQMGQEVILRCVPISNHLYFYWYRQILGQKVEFLVSFYNNEISEKSEIFDDQFSVERPDGSNFTLKIRSTKLEDSAMYFCASRNRGMSGANVLTFGAGSRLTVL.